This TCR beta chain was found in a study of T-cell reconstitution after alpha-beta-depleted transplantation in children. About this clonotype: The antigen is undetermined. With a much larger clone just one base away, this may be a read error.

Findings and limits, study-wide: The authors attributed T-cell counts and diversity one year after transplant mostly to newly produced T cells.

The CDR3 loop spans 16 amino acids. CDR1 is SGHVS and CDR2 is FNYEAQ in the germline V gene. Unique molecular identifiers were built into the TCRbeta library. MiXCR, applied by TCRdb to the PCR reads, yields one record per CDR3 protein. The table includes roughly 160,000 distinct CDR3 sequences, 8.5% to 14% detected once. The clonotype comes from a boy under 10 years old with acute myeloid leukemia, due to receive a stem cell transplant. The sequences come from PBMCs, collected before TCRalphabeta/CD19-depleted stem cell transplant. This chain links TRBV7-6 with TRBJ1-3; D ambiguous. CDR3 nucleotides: TGTGCCAGCAGCTTAAGTCCTCCCAGCCCTGGAAACCCCATATATTTT. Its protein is CASSLSPPSPGNPIYF.